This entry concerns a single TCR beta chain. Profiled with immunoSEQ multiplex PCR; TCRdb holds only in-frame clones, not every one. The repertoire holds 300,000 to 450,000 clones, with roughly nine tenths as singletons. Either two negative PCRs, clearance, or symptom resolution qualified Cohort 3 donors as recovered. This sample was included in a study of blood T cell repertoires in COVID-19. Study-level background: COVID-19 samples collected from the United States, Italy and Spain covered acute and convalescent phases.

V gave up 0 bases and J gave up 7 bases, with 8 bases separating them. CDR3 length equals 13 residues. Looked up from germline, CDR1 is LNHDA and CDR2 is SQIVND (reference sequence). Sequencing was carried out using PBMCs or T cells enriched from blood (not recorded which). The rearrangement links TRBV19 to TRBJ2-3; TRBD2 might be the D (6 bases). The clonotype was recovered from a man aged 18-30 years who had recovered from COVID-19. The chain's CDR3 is CASSIEAGNTQYF. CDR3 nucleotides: TGTGCCAGTAGTATAGAGGCGGGAAATACGCAGTATTTT.